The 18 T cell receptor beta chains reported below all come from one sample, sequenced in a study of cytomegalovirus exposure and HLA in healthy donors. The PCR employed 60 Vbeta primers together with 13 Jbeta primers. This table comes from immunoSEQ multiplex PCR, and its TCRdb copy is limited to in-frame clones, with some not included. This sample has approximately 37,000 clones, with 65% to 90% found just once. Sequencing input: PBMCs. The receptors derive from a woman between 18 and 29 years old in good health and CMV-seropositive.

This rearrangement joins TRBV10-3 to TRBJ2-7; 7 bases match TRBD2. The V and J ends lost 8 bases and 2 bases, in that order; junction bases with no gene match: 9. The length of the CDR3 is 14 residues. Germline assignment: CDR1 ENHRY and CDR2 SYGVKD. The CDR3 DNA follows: TGTGCCATCGGCGTCTCTAGCGGAACCTACGAGCAGTACTTC. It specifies CAIGVSSGTYEQYF.

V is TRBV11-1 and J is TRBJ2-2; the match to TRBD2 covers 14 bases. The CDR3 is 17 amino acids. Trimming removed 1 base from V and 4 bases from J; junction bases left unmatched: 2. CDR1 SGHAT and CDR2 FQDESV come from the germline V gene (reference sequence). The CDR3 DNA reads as TGTGCCAGCAGCTTAGGAGGACTAGCGGGGGGCACCGGGGAGCTGTTTTTT. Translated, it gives CASSLGGLAGGTGELFF.

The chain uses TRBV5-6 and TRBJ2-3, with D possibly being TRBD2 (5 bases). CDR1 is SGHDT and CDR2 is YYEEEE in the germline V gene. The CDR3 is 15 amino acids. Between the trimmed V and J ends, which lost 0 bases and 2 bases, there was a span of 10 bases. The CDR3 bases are TGTGCCAGCAGCTTGGTTGGCGGGTTCACAGATACGCAGTATTTT. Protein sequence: CASSLVGGFTDTQYF.

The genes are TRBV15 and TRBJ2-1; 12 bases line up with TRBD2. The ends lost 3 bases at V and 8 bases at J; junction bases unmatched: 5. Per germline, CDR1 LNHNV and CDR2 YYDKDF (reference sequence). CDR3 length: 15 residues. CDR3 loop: CATSRTSGSGYEQFF. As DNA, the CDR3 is TGTGCCACCAGCAGGACTAGCGGGAGTGGCTATGAGCAGTTCTTC.

The CDR3 DNA reads TGTGCCTGGAGTTTGGGGCCCACAGATACGCAGTATTTT. It specifies CAWSLGPTDTQYF. The V gene is TRBV30, the J gene TRBJ2-3; tentatively, D is TRBD1 (5 bases). The germline V and J ends were trimmed by 2 bases and 2 bases, with 8 bases remaining between them. CDR1 GTSNPN and CDR2 SVGIG come from the germline V gene (reference sequence). The CDR3 covers 13 residues. Full variable domain (remainder filled in from reference TRBV30 and TRBJ2-3): SQTIHQWPATLVQPVGSPLSLECTVEGTSNPNLYWYRQAAGRGLQLLFYSVGIGQISSEVPQNLSASRPQDRQFILSSKKLLLSDSGFYLCAWSLGPTDTQYFGPGTRLTVL.

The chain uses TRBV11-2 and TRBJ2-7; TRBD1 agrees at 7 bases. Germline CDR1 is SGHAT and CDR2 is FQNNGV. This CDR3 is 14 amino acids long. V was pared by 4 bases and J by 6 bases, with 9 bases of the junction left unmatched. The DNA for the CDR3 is TGTGCCAGCAGCTCTAGGGTCCAGGGGGTCGAGCAGTACTTC. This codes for CASSSRVQGVEQYF. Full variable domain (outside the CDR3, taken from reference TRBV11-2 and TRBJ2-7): EAGVAQSPRYKIIEKRQSVAFWCNPISGHATLYWYQQILGQGPKLLIQFQNNGVVDDSQLPKDRFSAERLKGVDSTLKIQPAKLEDSAVYLCASSSRVQGVEQYFGPGTRLTVT.

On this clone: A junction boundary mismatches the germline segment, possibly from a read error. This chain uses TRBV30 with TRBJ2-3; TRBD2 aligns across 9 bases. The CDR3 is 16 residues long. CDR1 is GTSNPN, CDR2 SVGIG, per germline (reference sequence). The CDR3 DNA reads TGTGCCTGGAGTGCCTTCGGGCGGGGGGGTCCGGATACACAGTATTTT. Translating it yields CAWSAFGRGGPDTQYF.

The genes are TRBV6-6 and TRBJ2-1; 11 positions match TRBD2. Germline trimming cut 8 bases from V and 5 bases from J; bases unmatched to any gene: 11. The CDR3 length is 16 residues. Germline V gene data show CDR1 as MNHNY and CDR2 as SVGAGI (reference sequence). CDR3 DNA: TGTGCCAGCGACCTCGCGACGGGACTAGCGGACAATGAGCAGTTCTTC. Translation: CASDLATGLADNEQFF.

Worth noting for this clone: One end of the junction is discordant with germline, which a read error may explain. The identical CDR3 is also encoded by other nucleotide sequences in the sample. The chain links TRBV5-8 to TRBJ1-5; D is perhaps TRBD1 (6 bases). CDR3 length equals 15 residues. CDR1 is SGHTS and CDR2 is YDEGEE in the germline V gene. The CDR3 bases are TGCGCCAGCAGCCCGGGACAAAATAGCAATCAGCCCCAGCATTTT. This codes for CASSPGQNSNQPQHF.

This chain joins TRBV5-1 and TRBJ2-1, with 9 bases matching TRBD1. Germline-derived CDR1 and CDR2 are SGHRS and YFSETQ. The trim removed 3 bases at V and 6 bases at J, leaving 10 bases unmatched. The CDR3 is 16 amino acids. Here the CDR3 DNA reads TGCGCCAGCAGCTCCGGGACAGGGATCCTTACCAATGAGCAGTTCTTC. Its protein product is CASSSGTGILTNEQFF. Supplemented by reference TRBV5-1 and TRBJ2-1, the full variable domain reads KAGVTQTPRYLIKTRGQQVTLSCSPISGHRSVSWYQQTPGQGLQFLFEYFSETQRNKGNFPGRFSGRQFSNSRSEMNVSTLELGDSALYLCASSSGTGILTNEQFFGPGTRLTVL.

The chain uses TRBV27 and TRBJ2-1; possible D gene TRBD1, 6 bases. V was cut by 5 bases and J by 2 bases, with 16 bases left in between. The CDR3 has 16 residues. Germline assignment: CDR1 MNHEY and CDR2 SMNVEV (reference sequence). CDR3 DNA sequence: TGTGCCAGCAGTGCAGGGGCCCCAGTCCCCTACAATGAGCAGTTCTTC. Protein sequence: CASSAGAPVPYNEQFF.

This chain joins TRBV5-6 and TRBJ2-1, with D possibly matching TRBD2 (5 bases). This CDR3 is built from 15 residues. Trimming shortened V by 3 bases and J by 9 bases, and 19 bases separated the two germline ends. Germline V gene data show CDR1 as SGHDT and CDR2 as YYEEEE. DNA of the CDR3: TGTGCCAGCAGCTCCATGGACTCCCCTTGGAGTGAGCAGTTCTTC. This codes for CASSSMDSPWSEQFF.

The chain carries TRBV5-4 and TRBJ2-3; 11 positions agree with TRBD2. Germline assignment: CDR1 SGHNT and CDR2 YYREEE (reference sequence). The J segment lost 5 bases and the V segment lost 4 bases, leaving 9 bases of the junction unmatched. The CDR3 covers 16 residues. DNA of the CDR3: TGTGCCAGCAGCCAGGGACTAGCGGTTGATGGAGATACGCAGTATTTT. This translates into CASSQGLAVDGDTQYF. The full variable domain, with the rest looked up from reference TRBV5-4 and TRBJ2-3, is ETGVTQSPTHLIKTRGQQVTLRCSSQSGHNTVSWYQQALGQGPQFIFQYYREEENGRGNFPPRFSGLQFPNYSSELNVNALELDDSALYLCASSQGLAVDGDTQYFGPGTRLTVL.

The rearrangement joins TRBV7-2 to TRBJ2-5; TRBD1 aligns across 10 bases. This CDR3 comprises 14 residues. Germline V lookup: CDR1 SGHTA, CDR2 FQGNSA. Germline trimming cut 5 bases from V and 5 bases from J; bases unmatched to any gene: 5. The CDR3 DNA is TGTGCCAGCAGCCGCCCGGGACAGGGGGAGACCCAGTACTTC. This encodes CASSRPGQGETQYF.

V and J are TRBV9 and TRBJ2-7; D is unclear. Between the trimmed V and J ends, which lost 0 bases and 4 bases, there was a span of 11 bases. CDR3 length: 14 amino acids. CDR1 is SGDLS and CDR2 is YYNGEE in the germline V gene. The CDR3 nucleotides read TGTGCCAGCAGCGTAGCCCCTAGTGGTTACGAGCAGTACTTC. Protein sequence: CASSVAPSGYEQYF.

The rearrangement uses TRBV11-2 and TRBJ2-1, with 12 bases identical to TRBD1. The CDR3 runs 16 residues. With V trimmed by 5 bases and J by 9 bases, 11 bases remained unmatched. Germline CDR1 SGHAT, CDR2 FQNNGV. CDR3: CASSRQGTGGFGEQFF. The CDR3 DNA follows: TGTGCCAGCAGCCGCCAAGGGACAGGGGGCTTCGGTGAGCAGTTCTTC.

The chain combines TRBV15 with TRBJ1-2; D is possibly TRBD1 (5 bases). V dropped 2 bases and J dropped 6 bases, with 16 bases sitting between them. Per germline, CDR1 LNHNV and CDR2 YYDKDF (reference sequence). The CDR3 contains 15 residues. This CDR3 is CATSRHPNGGDGYTF. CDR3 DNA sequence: TGTGCCACCAGCAGACACCCCAACGGGGGGGATGGCTACACCTTC.

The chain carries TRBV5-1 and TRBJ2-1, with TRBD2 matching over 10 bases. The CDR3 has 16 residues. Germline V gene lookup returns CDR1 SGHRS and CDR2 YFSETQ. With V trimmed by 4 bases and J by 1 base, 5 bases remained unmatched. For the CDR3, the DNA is TGCGCCAGCAGCACCACTAGCGGGATTTCCTACAATGAGCAGTTCTTC. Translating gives CASSTTSGISYNEQFF.